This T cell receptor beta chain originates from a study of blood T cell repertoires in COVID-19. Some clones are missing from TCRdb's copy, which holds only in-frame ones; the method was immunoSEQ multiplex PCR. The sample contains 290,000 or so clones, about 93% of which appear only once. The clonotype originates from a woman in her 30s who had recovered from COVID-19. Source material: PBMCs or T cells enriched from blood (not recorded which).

CDR3 in DNA: TGTGCCAGCAACCCGGGACTGAGATCCTACGAGCAGTACTTC. It translates to CASNPGLRSYEQYF. This sequence joins TRBV28 and TRBJ2-7; TRBD2 is a possible D gene (6 bases). The CDR3 length is 14 residues. Germline values: CDR1 MDHEN, CDR2 SYDVKM. Trimming removed 7 bases at V and 1 base at J, with 14 bases between. Looking up the rest from reference TRBV28 and TRBJ2-7 gives the full variable domain: DVKVTQSSRYLVKRTGEKVFLECVQDMDHENMFWYRQDPGLGLRLIYFSYDVKMKEKGDIPEGYSVSREKKERFSLILESASTNQTSMYLCASNPGLRSYEQYFGPGTRLTVT.